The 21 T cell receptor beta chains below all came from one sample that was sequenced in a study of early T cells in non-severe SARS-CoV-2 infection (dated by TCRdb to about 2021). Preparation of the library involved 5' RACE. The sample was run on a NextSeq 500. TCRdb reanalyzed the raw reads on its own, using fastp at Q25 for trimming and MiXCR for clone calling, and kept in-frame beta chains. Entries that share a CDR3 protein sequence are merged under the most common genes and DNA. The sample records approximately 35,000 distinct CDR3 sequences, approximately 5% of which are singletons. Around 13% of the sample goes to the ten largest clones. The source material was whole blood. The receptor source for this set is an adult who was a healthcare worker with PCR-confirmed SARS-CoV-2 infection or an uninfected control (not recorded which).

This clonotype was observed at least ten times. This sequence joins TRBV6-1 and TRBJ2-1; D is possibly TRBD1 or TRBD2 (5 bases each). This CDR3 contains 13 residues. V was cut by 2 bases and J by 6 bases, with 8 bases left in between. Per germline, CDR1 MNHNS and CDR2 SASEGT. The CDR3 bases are TGTGCCAGCAGTGAAACTAGGGGCAATGAGCAGTTCTTC. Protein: CASSETRGNEQFF.

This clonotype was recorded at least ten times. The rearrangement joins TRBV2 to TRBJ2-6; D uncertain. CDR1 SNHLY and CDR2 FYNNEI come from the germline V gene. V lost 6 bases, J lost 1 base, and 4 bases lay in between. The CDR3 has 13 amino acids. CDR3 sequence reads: CASRVSGANVLTF. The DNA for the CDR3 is TGTGCCAGCAGGGTATCTGGGGCCAACGTCCTGACTTTC.

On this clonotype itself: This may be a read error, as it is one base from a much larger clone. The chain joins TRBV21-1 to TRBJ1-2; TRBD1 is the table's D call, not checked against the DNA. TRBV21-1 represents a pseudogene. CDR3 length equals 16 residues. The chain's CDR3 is CASSKAQCRGRDGYTF. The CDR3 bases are TGTGCCAGCAGCAAAGCGCAGTGCAGGGGGAGGGACGGCTACACCTTC.

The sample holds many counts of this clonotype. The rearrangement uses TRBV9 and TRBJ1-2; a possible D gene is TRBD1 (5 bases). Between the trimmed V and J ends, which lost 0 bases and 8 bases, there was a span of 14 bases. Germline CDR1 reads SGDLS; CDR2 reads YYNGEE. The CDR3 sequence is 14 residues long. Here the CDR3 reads CASSVGEQGRGYTF. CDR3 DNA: TGTGCCAGCAGCGTAGGTGAGCAGGGAAGAGGCTACACCTTC.

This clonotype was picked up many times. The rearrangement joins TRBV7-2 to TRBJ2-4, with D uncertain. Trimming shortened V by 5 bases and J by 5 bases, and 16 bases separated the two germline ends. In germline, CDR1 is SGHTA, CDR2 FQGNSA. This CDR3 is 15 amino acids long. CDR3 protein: CASSPGDFRENIQYF. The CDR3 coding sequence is TGTGCCAGCAGCCCCGGTGATTTTAGAGAAAACATTCAGTACTTC.

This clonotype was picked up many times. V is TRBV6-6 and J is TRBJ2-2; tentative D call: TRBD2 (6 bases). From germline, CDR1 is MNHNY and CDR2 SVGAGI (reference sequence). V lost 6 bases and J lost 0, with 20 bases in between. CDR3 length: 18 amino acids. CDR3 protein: CASSPRRGGAANTGELFF. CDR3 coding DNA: TGTGCCAGCAGCCCACGGAGGGGCGGGGCCGCGAACACCGGGGAGCTGTTTTTT.

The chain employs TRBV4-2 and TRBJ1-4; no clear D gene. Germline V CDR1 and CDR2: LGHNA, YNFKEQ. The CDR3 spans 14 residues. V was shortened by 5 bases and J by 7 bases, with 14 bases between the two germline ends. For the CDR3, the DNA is TGTGCCAGCAGCTCCGGTGATGTAATTGAAAAACTGTTTTTT. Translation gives CASSSGDVIEKLFF.

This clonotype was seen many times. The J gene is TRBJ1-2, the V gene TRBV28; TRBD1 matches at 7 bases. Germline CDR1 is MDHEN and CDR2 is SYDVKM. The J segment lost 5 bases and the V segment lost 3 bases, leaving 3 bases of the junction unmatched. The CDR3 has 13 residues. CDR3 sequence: CASSFGTVYGYTF. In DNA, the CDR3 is TGTGCCAGCAGTTTCGGGACAGTGTATGGCTACACCTTC.

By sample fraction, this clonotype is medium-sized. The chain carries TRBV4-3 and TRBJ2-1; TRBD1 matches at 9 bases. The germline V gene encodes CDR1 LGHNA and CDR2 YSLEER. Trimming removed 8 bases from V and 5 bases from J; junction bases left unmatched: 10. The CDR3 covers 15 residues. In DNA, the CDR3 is TGCGCCAGCGGATGGGCGACAGGGGGGAACAATGAGCAGTTCTTC. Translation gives CASGWATGGNNEQFF.

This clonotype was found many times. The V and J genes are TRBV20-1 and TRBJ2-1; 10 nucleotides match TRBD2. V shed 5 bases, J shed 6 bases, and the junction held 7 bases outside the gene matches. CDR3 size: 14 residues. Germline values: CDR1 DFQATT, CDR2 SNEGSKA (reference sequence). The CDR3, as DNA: TGCAGTGCTCTATTATCTAGCGGGGGCAATGAGCAGTTCTTC. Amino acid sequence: CSALLSSGGNEQFF.

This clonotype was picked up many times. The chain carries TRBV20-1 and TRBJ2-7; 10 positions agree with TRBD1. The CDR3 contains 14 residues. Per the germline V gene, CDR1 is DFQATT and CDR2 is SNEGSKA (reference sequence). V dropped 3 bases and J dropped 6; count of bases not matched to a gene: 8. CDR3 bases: TGCAGTGCTAGCCGGGACAGGGGATCTATCGAGCAGTACTTC. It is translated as CSASRDRGSIEQYF.

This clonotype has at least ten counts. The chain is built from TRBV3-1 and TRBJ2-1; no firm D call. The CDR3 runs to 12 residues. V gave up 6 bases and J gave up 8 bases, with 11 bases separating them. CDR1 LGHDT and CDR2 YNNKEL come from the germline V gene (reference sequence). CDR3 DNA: TGTGCCAGCAGGCGCGAAGGGCATGAGCAGTTCTTC. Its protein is CASRREGHEQFF.

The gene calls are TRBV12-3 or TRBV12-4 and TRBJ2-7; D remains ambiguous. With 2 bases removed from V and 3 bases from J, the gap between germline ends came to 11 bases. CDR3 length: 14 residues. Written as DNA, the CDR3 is TGTGCCAGCAGTTTAAAAGGGCCCGGCTACGAGCAGTACTTC. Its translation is CASSLKGPGYEQYF.

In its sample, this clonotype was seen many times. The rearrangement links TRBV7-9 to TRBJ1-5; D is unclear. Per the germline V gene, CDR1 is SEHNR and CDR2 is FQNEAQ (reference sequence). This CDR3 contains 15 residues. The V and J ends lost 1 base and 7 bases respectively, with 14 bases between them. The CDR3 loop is CASSLGSESGQPQHF. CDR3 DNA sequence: TGTGCCAGCAGCTTAGGATCGGAATCCGGACAGCCCCAGCATTTT.

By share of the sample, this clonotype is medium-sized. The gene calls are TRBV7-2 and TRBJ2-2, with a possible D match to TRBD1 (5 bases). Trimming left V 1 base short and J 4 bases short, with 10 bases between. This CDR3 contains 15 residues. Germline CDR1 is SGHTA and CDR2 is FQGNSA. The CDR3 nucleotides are TGTGCCAGCAGCTTAGTTCACAGGACCACCGGGGAGCTGTTTTTT. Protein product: CASSLVHRTTGELFF.

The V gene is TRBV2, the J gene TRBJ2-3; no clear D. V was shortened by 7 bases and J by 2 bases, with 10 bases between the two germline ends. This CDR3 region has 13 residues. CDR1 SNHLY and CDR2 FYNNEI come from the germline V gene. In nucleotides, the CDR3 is TGTGCCAGCACGGTACTCTCCACAGATACGCAGTATTTT. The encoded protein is CASTVLSTDTQYF.

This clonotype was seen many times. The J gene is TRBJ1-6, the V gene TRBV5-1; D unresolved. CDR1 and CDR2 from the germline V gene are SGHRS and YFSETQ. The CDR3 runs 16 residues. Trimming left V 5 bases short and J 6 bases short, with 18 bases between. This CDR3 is CASSSGFRGGNSPLHF. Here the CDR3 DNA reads TGCGCCAGCAGTTCGGGGTTTCGTGGCGGTAATTCACCCCTCCACTTT.

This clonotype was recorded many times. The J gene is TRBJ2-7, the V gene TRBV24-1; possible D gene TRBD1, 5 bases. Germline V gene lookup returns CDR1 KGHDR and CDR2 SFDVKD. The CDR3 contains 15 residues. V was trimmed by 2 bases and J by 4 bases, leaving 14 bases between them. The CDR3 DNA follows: TGTGCCACCAGTGATTCATCGACAGTCCAATACGAGCAGTACTTC. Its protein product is CATSDSSTVQYEQYF.

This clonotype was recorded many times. The CDR3 reads CATRGNSETQYF. CDR3 bases: TGCGCCACGCGGGGGAACTCAGAGACCCAGTACTTC. The chain recombines TRBV10-2 with TRBJ2-5, with TRBD2 matching 7 bases. The junction had 6 bases not matched to a gene; V was cut back by 10 bases and J by 4 bases. CDR1 is WSHSY, CDR2 SAAADI, per germline. This CDR3 region has 12 residues.

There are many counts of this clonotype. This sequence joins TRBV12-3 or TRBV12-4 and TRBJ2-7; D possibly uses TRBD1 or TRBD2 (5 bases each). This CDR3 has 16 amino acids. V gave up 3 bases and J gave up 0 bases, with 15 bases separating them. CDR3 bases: TGTGCCAGCAGTTTCGCCGGGACGGTGAGCTCCTACGAGCAGTACTTC. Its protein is CASSFAGTVSSYEQYF.

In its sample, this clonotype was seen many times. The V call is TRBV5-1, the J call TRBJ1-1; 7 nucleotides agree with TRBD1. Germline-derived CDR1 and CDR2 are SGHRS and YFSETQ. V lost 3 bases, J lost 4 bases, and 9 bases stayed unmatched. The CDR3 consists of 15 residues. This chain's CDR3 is CASSSHRGGGTEAFF. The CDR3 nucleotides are TGCGCCAGCAGCTCTCACAGGGGCGGCGGCACTGAAGCTTTCTTT.